What follows are 2 T cell receptor beta chains derived from one specimen sequenced in a study of Ad26.COV2.S vaccination and SARS-CoV-2 variants. The data were produced by immunoSEQ multiplex PCR, yet TCRdb's version contains in-frame clones alone and is incomplete. The table shows 250,000 to 300,000 clones, with around 87% occurring only once. As to treatment: roughly 20 received Ad26.COV2.S at low or high dose, single or two shots; about 5 received placebo; per-sample allocation not given. The study sampled participants on day 63 after the first vaccine or placebo injection. This sample comprised peripheral blood, obtained in a trial of Ad26.COV2.S vaccine versus placebo. The receptors were sampled from a person aged 18-65 years who received the Ad26.COV2.S COVID-19 vaccine or a placebo.

The CDR3 DNA sequence: TGCGCCAGCAGCCAATGGGGGGGGTACACAGATACGCAGTATTTT. This gives the protein CASSQWGGYTDTQYF. The chain links TRBV4-3 to TRBJ2-3; 7 bases are shared with TRBD2. The CDR3 spans 15 residues. With 2 bases clipped from V and 2 bases from J, the junction kept 4 bases outside the gene matches. Germline V CDR1 and CDR2: LGHNA, YSLEER.

The table lists this clone with a few counts. Other DNA sequences of this sample code for an identical CDR3. J is TRBJ1-1 and V is TRBV5-1; D uncertain. CDR3 length equals 14 residues. Germline V gene sequence: CDR1 SGHRS, CDR2 YFSETQ. V lost 2 bases and J lost 1, with 9 bases in between. CDR3 sequence (DNA): TGCGCCAGCAGCTTAAGAGTGGAGAACACTGAAGCTTTCTTT. Amino acid sequence: CASSLRVENTEAFF.